This T cell receptor (beta chain) was captured by sequencing in a study of Graves' ophthalmopathy and Graves' hyperthyroidism. Study results and limitations: As the model predicted ophthalmopathy progression, it achieved a sensitivity of around 70% and a specificity of 72% to 80%. Blood also carried most expanded thyroid clonotypes exceeding 0.001 frequency.

TCR beta CDR3 regions were amplified from RNA transcripts. RT-PCR with HTBI primers came first, then second-round multiplex PCR. TCRdb reprocessed the multiplex PCR reads via MiXCR and lists one record per CDR3 protein. The table has about 740,000 distinct CDR3 sequences, roughly 41% seen once. The CDR3 covers 13 residues. Germline lookup yields CDR1 ENHRY and CDR2 SYGVKD. Of note for this clonotype: Its cognate antigen is unknown. One end of the junction does not line up with germline, which may come from a read error.

Sequencing was performed on peripheral blood. This TCR was sampled from an adult man with Graves' ophthalmopathy. The rearrangement links TRBV10-3 to TRBJ1-1; D remains ambiguous. CDR3 in amino acids: CASSSQADLRAFF. CDR3 DNA: TGTGCCAGCAGTTCTCAGGCAGATCTTCGAGCTTTCTTT.